This T cell receptor beta chain was profiled in a study of blood T cell repertoires in COVID-19. Germline V gene sequence: CDR1 KGHSH, CDR2 LQKENI. The V and J ends lost 3 bases and 6 bases respectively, with 12 bases between them. This CDR3 has 15 residues. TCRdb keeps only in-frame clones here, not all; method: immunoSEQ multiplex PCR. The sample includes about 76,000 clones, approximately 80% of them seen just once. The sequenced sample was peripheral blood. The TCR was taken from a woman aged 55 to 70 with acute or convalescent COVID-19. V gene TRBV18 combines with J gene TRBJ1-6, with a tentative D call TRBD1 (5 bases). The DNA of the CDR3 is TGTGCCAGCTCACCCACGGGGGTTACTAATTCACCCCTCCACTTT. Translation gives CASSPTGVTNSPLHF. The whole variable domain, remainder taken from reference TRBV18 and TRBJ1-6, is NAGVMQNPRHLVRRRGQEARLRCSPMKGHSHVYWYRQLPEEGLKFMVYLQKENIIDESGMPKERFSAEFPKEGPSILRIQQVVRGDSAAYFCASSPTGVTNSPLHFGNGTRLTVT.